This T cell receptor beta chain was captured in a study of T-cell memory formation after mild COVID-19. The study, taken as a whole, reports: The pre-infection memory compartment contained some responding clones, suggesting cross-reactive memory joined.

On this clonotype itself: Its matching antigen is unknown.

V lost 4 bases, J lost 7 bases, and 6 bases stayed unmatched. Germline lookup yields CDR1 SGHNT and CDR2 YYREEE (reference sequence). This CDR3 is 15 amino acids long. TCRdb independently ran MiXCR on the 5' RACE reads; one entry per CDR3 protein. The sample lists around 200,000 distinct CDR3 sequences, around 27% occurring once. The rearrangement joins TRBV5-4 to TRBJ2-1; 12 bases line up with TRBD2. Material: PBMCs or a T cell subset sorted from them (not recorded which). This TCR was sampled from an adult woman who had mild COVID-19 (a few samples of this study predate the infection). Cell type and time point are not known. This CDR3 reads CASSKTSGSDNEQFF. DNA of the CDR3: TGTGCCAGCAGCAAGACTAGCGGGAGTGATAATGAGCAGTTCTTC.